This TCR beta chain was recovered during a study of blood T cell repertoires in COVID-19. The CDR3 loop spans 15 amino acids. From germline, CDR1 is SGHDN and CDR2 FVKESK. The V end was cut by 0 bases, the J end by 5 bases, with 14 bases between. Data came from immunoSEQ multiplex PCR; TCRdb stores just in-frame clones and leaves some out. The data hold roughly 220,000 clones, with approximately 90% observed a single time. Sequencing was performed on peripheral blood. The source of this sequence is a man of 80 years or more with acute or convalescent COVID-19. The chain uses TRBV14 and TRBJ2-7; a weak D match, TRBD2 (6 bases). Written as DNA, the CDR3 is TGTGCCAGCAGCCAAGATTCCCCTAGGGAGGACGAGCAGTACTTC. This codes for CASSQDSPREDEQYF.